Listed below are T cell receptor beta chains from one sample, sequenced in a study of beta chain features in type 1 diabetes. Assay used: immunoSEQ multiplex PCR; TCRdb lists only in-frame clones, some missing. The data hold approximately 250,000 clones, with about 11% observed a single time. Material: naive CD4+ T cells from blood. The receptors come from a man aged 25 to 40 with type 1 diabetes. Each CDR3 is given with its conserved first and last residue. A D gene is named only where the DNA matches it firmly. Expanded clones are given a class, and other clones once, few, many or no size at all.

j_call cdr3_length d_call v_call clone_size cdr3_nt cdr3_aa
TRBJ2-3 17 NA TRBV25-1 few TGTGCCAGCAGTCATCCTACGAAGGGGGGGCACACAGATACGCAGTATTTT CASSHPTKGGHTDTQYF
TRBJ2-5 13 NA TRBV19 NA TGTGCCAGTCGAGGGCGGGTTGAAGAGACCCAGTACTTC CASRGRVEETQYF
TRBJ2-7 12 TRBD2 TRBV30 NA TGTGCCTGGAGTGTTTCCGGGGGGGAGCAGTACTTC CAWSVSGGEQYF
TRBJ2-2 12 NA TRBV5-1 NA TGCGCCAGCAGCTTGGATGGAGGGAAGCTGTTTTTT CASSLDGGKLFF
TRBJ1-1 15 TRBD1 TRBV18 few TGTGCCAGCTCAACAGGGAACAGGGGTTCGGGTGAAGCTTTCTTT CASSTGNRGSGEAFF
TRBJ2-3 15 TRBD2 TRBV5-4 NA TGTGCCAGCAGCTTCGGCGGGGGGGCGACAGATACGCAGTATTTT CASSFGGGATDTQYF
TRBJ1-2 12 NA TRBV7-9 few TGTGCCAGCAGCCCTACCCCCCAGCGAGACACCTTC CASSPTPQRDTF
TRBJ2-5 15 TRBD1 TRBV18 NA TGTGCCAGCTCACCAGGGACAGGGCTGGAGGAGACCCAGTACTTC CASSPGTGLEETQYF
TRBJ2-5 14 TRBD1 TRBV9 NA TGTGCCAGCAGCCCTTCCGGGACAGAAGAGACCCAGTACTTC CASSPSGTEETQYF
TRBJ1-2 15 NA TRBV7-9 NA TGTGCCAGCAGCTTAGTGTACAAGACTACCCCGGACTACACCTTC CASSLVYKTTPDYTF
TRBJ2-3 14 TRBD2 TRBV30 few TGTGCCTGGAGCTGGGGCGGGGGGGCGCATACGCAGTATTTT CAWSWGGGAHTQYF
TRBJ2-4 14 NA TRBV4-1 few TGCGCCAGCAGCCAACTGGTAGGAGCCCACATTCAGTACTTC CASSQLVGAHIQYF
TRBJ2-6 15 NA TRBV5-1 NA TGCGCCAGCAGCCAGGGGAAGGCTGGGGCCAACGTCCTGACTTTC CASSQGKAGANVLTF
TRBJ2-3 14 TRBD2 TRBV9 NA TGTGCCAGCAGCGCGAGCGGGGGGGCAGCTGGGCAGTATTTT CASSASGGAAGQYF
TRBJ2-7 14 TRBD1 TRBV10-3 few TGTGCCATCAGGAGGGGACAGGAGTCCTACGAGCAGTACTTC CAIRRGQESYEQYF
TRBJ2-7 17 NA TRBV19 few TGTGCCAGTAGTATTCGGACAGCCGCGTGGGGCTTCTACGAGCAGTACTTC CASSIRTAAWGFYEQYF
TRBJ2-7 15 NA TRBV6-5 NA TGTGCCAGCAGTTACTCCCCACAGAGCTCCTACGAGCAGTACTTC CASSYSPQSSYEQYF
TRBJ2-7 13 NA TRBV25-1 NA TGTGCCAGCAGATTTCCGGGGAGGTCCGAGCAGTACTTC CASRFPGRSEQYF
TRBJ1-1 13 NA TRBV9 few TGTGCCAGCAGCGTACGGGGGTGGACTGAAGCTTTCTTT CASSVRGWTEAFF
TRBJ2-2 15 NA TRBV6-5 NA TGTGCCAGCAGTTATCCCCACAGAAACACCGGGGAGCTGTTTTTT CASSYPHRNTGELFF
TRBJ2-6 15 NA TRBV14 few TGTGCCAGCAGCCTAGATGGGCTTGCGGCCAACGTCCTGACTTTC CASSLDGLAANVLTF
TRBJ1-4 13 NA TRBV5-5 few TGTGCCAGCAGCCGTGTCGAAGCTGAAAAACTGTTTTTT CASSRVEAEKLFF
TRBJ2-3 14 NA TRBV11-2 NA TGTGCCAGCGGATTTACGGGGGGCACAGATACGCAGTATTTT CASGFTGGTDTQYF
TRBJ1-6 13 NA TRBV5-1 once TGCGCCAGCAGCTTAACAGGGAATTCACCCCTCCACTTT CASSLTGNSPLHF
TRBJ2-1 15 TRBD1 TRBV19 few TGTGCCAGTAGGATCGACAGGGGCCCTGGCAATGAGCAGTTCTTC CASRIDRGPGNEQFF
TRBJ2-3 13 TRBD2 TRBV7-2 NA TGTGCCAGCAGTCCACTAGCGCCAGATACGCAGTATTTT CASSPLAPDTQYF
TRBJ1-2 13 TRBD1 TRBV7-2 NA TGTGCCAGCAGTCCCGACAGGGACTATGGCTACACCTTC CASSPDRDYGYTF
TRBJ2-1 15 TRBD1 TRBV5-1 NA TGCGCCAGCAGCCGACAGGGGTATGAAGGCAATGAGCAGTTCTTC CASSRQGYEGNEQFF
TRBJ1-1 13 NA TRBV6-5 few TGTGCCAGCAGTTACGTGGTGGGGGCCGAAGCTTTCTTT CASSYVVGAEAFF
TRBJ1-1 16 TRBD1 TRBV5-4 few TGTGCCAGCAGCTTGGGGGGACAGGGTTTGAACACTGAAGCTTTCTTT CASSLGGQGLNTEAFF
TRBJ2-1 11 NA TRBV19 NA TGTGCCAGTAGTGTGGAGAATGAGCAGTTCTTC CASSVENEQFF
TRBJ2-1 15 TRBD1 TRBV11-3 few TGTGCCAGCAGCTCTCCTAGACAGGGGAATAATGAGCAGTTCTTC CASSSPRQGNNEQFF